The rows below give T cell receptor beta chains drawn from one sample of a study of blood T cell repertoires in COVID-19. Profiling relied on immunoSEQ multiplex PCR, and the TCRdb table lists in-frame clones only, not all of them. Of some 88,000 clones in the sample, about 89% were seen once. Input material: peripheral blood. The receptor set was obtained from a human donor with active COVID-19. The donor label of this sample is uncertain. The CDR3 runs from the conserved cysteine through the conserved F or W. A D gene is named only where the DNA matches it firmly. Some rows have no size entry. The others give once, few or many, or a class for an expanded clone.

CDR3	DNA	J	V	size	D
CASSYSGEGSQPQHF	TGTGCCAGCAGTTACTCCGGGGAAGGGTCTCAGCCCCAGCATTTT	TRBJ1-5	TRBV6-6	.	.
CATSDPRREETQYF	TGTGCCACCAGTGATCCGAGACGGGAAGAGACCCAGTACTTC	TRBJ2-5	TRBV24-1	once	.
CATTGGSSELFF	TGTGCCACCACAGGAGGTTCCTCTGAGCTGTTTTTT	TRBJ2-2	TRBV7-9	.	.
CASSYSVGGRETQYF	TGTGCCAGCAGTTACTCTGTCGGGGGGAGAGAGACCCAGTACTTC	TRBJ2-5	TRBV6-2/TRBV6-3	once	TRBD2
CAISENRDRIVTAGAFF	TGTGCCATCAGTGAGAACCGGGACAGGATAGTCACTGCGGGAGCTTTCTTT	TRBJ1-1	TRBV10-3	once	TRBD1
CASRTSGGLDTQYF	TGTGCCAGCCGGACTAGCGGGGGCCTTGATACGCAGTATTTT	TRBJ2-3	TRBV7-9	once	TRBD2
CASSLVTGQGEQFF	TGTGCCAGCAGCTTGGTCACAGGGCAAGGTGAGCAGTTCTTC	TRBJ2-1	TRBV5-4	.	.
CASSAGTGSAGELFF	TGTGCCAGCAGCGCCGGGACAGGATCTGCCGGGGAGCTGTTTTTT	TRBJ2-2	TRBV9	.	TRBD1
CASSIRGMNTEAFF	TGTGCCAGTAGTATAAGGGGAATGAACACTGAAGCTTTCTTT	TRBJ1-1	TRBV19	.	.
CASRETANYGYTF	TGTGCCAGCCGCGAGACTGCGAACTATGGCTACACCTTC	TRBJ1-2	TRBV10-3	.	.
CASSESSGGAGNEQFF	TGTGCCAGCAGTGAATCTAGCGGGGGGGCTGGCAATGAGCAGTTCTTC	TRBJ2-1	TRBV2	once	TRBD2
CASSQVNRRYNEQFF	TGTGCCAGCAGCCAAGTTAACAGGCGATACAATGAGCAGTTCTTC	TRBJ2-1	TRBV3-1/TRBV3-2	.	.
CASSSQNFDTEAFF	TGTGCCAGCAGCTCCCAGAATTTTGACACTGAAGCTTTCTTT	TRBJ1-1	TRBV7-2	.	.
CAIRGQGETQYF	TGTGCCATCAGAGGACAGGGAGAGACCCAGTACTTC	TRBJ2-5	TRBV10-3	.	TRBD1
CASSWHREWGTEAFF	TGCGCCAGCAGCTGGCACAGGGAATGGGGGACTGAAGCTTTCTTT	TRBJ1-1	TRBV5-1	once	.
CASSLLRGSGGARSSTDTQYF	TGTGCCAGCAGTTTATTGAGGGGTAGCGGGGGGGCCAGGTCGAGCACAGATACGCAGTATTTT	TRBJ2-3	TRBV27	.	TRBD2
CASSSDAGFGAGELFF	TGCGCCAGCAGCTCAGACGCTGGCTTCGGGGCCGGGGAGCTGTTTTTT	TRBJ2-2	TRBV5-1	.	.
CASTTTGSTEAFF	TGTGCCAGCACCACGACAGGGAGCACTGAAGCTTTCTTT	TRBJ1-1	TRBV12-3/TRBV12-4	.	TRBD1
CATSDRALFTDTQYF	TGTGCCACCAGTGACAGGGCCCTATTCACAGATACGCAGTATTTT	TRBJ2-3	TRBV24-1	.	.
CASSEGHKSAEAFF	TGTGCCAGCAGTGAGGGACACAAGAGCGCTGAAGCTTTCTTT	TRBJ1-1	TRBV2	.	.
CASSTGQGRADTQYF	TGTGCCAGCAGTACAGGACAGGGAAGGGCAGATACGCAGTATTTT	TRBJ2-3	TRBV6-6	.	TRBD1
CASSHGQGVSYEQYF	TGCGCCAGCAGCCACGGACAGGGAGTCTCCTACGAGCAGTACTTC	TRBJ2-7	TRBV4-1	once	TRBD1
CASSLSDRSYEQYF	TGTGCCAGCAGCCTAAGCGACCGATCCTACGAGCAGTACTTC	TRBJ2-7	TRBV14	.	.
CASSFSGTENTEAFF	TGTGCCAGCTCCTTTTCCGGGACAGAGAACACTGAAGCTTTCTTT	TRBJ1-1	TRBV6-5	.	TRBD1
CASSQGWRGQGETQYF	TGTGCCAGCAGCCAAGGCTGGAGGGGACAGGGCGAGACCCAGTACTTC	TRBJ2-5	TRBV4-2	.	TRBD1
CASSDSPQGGRENIQYF	TGTGCCAGCAGCGATTCTCCTCAGGGGGGACGGGAAAACATTCAGTACTTC	TRBJ2-4	TRBV11-2	.	.
CASSRTSGGVKITEAFF	TGTGCCAGCAGCCGCACCTCAGGGGGCGTTAAGATAACTGAAGCTTTCTTT	TRBJ1-1	TRBV6-2/TRBV6-3	.	TRBD1
CASSFDPGTGSGYTF	TGTGCCAGCAGCTTTGATCCCGGGACAGGGTCTGGCTACACCTTC	TRBJ1-2	TRBV7-8	.	TRBD1
CASSLRPGVQDTGELFF	TGTGCCAGCAGTTTACGACCAGGGGTTCAGGACACCGGGGAGCTGTTTTTT	TRBJ2-2	TRBV27	.	.
CASSLAGTDSGNTIYF	TGCGCCAGCAGCTTGGCCGGGACAGACTCTGGAAACACCATATATTTT	TRBJ1-3	TRBV5-1	.	TRBD1
CASRGTASPDTQYF	TGTGCCAGCAGGGGGACAGCTTCACCAGATACGCAGTATTTT	TRBJ2-3	TRBV6-5	.	TRBD1
CASSPLAGGSEAFF	TGTGCCAGCAGCCCCTTGGCAGGGGGCTCTGAAGCTTTCTTT	TRBJ1-1	TRBV7-3	once	TRBD1
CSVVRVETQYF	TGCAGCGTTGTCAGGGTTGAGACCCAGTACTTC	TRBJ2-5	TRBV29-1	.	.
CSVEEGEGTIEAFF	TGCAGCGTTGAGGAAGGGGAGGGTACCATTGAAGCTTTCTTT	TRBJ1-1	TRBV29-1	.	.
CASSPGTGRGYTF	TGTGCCAGCAGTCCCGGGACAGGTCGAGGCTACACCTTC	TRBJ1-2	TRBV27	.	TRBD1
CASASGTSYEQYF	TGTGCCAGCGCCTCAGGGACTTCATACGAGCAGTACTTC	TRBJ2-7	TRBV6-6	.	.
CASSPRGLRRNEQFF	TGTGCCAGCAGTCCGCGGGGTCTTAGGAGGAATGAGCAGTTCTTC	TRBJ2-1	TRBV27	.	.
CASGLAGTGAFF	TGTGCTAGTGGTTTGGCCGGGACAGGAGCTTTCTTT	TRBJ1-1	TRBV12-5	.	TRBD1
CASSPGLREGLTYNSPLHF	TGTGCCAGCAGCCCCGGACTTCGGGAGGGTCTCACCTATAATTCACCCCTCCACTTT	TRBJ1-6	TRBV5-4	.	.
CASSLDLTPGGQYF	TGTGCCAGCAGCTTAGATCTCACCCCCGGAGGGCAGTACTTC	TRBJ2-7	TRBV7-2	once	.
CASSLKPGTSFNGGELFF	TGTGCTAGCAGCTTAAAGCCCGGGACTAGTTTCAACGGAGGGGAGCTGTTTTTT	TRBJ2-2	TRBV7-7	.	TRBD2
CAISRGQETQYF	TGTGCCATCAGCCGGGGCCAAGAGACCCAGTACTTC	TRBJ2-5	TRBV10-3	.	.
CASSPARALGEKLFF	TGCGCCAGCAGTCCGGCCAGGGCACTCGGTGAAAAACTGTTTTTT	TRBJ1-4	TRBV5-1	.	.
CASSRQGNTEAFF	TGTGCCAGCAGTCGACAGGGGAACACTGAAGCTTTCTTT	TRBJ1-1	TRBV12-3/TRBV12-4	.	TRBD1
CASSFNRDNEQFF	TGTGCCAGCAGCTTTAACAGGGACAATGAGCAGTTCTTC	TRBJ2-1	TRBV7-2	.	.
CASSVVGSDYGYTF	TGTGCCAGCAGTGTAGTCGGAAGCGACTATGGCTACACCTTC	TRBJ1-2	TRBV28	.	.
CASSGSGGSSYNEQFF	TGTGCCAGCAGCGGGAGCGGGGGGAGCTCCTACAATGAGCAGTTCTTC	TRBJ2-1	TRBV9	once	TRBD2
CASSLSGQGDYGYTF	TGCGCCAGCAGCTTGTCCGGACAGGGGGACTATGGCTACACCTTC	TRBJ1-2	TRBV5-1	.	TRBD1
CASRVQTGSGELFF	TGTGCCAGCAGGGTACAGACAGGGTCCGGGGAGCTGTTTTTT	TRBJ2-2	TRBV7-3	.	TRBD1